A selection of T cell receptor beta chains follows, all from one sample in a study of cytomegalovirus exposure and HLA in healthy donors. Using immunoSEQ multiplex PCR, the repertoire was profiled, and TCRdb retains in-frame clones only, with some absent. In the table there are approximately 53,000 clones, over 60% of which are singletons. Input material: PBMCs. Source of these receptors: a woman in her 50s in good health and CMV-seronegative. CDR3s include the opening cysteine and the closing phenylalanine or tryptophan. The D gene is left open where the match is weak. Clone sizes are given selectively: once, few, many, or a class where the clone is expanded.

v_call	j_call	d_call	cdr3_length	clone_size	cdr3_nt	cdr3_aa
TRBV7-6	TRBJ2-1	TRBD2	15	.	TGTGCCAGCAGCTTTAGCGGGGGGGCCTACAATGAGCAGTTCTTC	CASSFSGGAYNEQFF
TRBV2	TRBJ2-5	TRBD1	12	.	TGTGCCCTAGGAGGCCGGGCAGGGGGCCTGTACTTC	CALGGRAGGLYF
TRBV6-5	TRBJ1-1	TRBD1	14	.	TGTGCCAGCAGCCAACGGACAGGAGACACTGAAGCTTTCTTT	CASSQRTGDTEAFF
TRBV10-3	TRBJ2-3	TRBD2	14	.	TGTGCCATCACAACTAGCGGGATAGAAGATACGCAGTATTTT	CAITTSGIEDTQYF
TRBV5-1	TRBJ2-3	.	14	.	TGCGCCAGCAGCTTGGACTCAAGCACAGATACGCAGTATTTT	CASSLDSSTDTQYF
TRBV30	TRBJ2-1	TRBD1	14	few	TGTGCCTGGAGTACAGGGGCTAACTTCAATGAGCAGTTCTTC	CAWSTGANFNEQFF
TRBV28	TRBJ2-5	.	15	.	TGTGCCAGCAGTTCCCCGGGGGAGGCCCAAGAGACCCAGTACTTC	CASSSPGEAQETQYF
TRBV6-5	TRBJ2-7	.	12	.	TGTGCCAGCAGTTACTTCGGGGACGAGCAGTACTTC	CASSYFGDEQYF
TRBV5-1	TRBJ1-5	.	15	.	TGCGCCAGCAGCCGGACCGGACTAAGCAATCAGCCCCAGCATTTT	CASSRTGLSNQPQHF
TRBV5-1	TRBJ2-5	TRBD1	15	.	TGCGCCAGCAGCTGGGGGGACAGGGGACAAGAGACCCAGTACTTC	CASSWGDRGQETQYF
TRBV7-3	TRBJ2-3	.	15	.	TGTGCCAGCAGCTTCCTGGGGGGACTCACAGATACGCAGTATTTT	CASSFLGGLTDTQYF
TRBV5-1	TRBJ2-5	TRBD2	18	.	TGCGCCAGCAGCTTGGACACTCTGGCGGGGGGGCCCCGGGAGACCCAGTACTTC	CASSLDTLAGGPRETQYF
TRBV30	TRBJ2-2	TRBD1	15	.	TGTGCCTGGAGTGGAGGGACAGGGGGCATCGGGGAGCTGTTTTTT	CAWSGGTGGIGELFF